This entry is about one T cell receptor (beta chain). Its antigen is as yet unknown. This specimen belongs to a study of vaccination and CD4 T cells after COVID-19. The germline CDR1 and CDR2 sequences are MNHNS and SASEGT. V lost 6 bases to trimming and J lost 3 bases, with 15 bases between them. The CDR3 loop spans 15 amino acids. Oncomine TCR Beta short-read sequencing was applied to DNA from cultured CD4+ T cells. The authors extracted genomic DNA from cultured CD4+ T cells. Each CDR3 protein is one row after TCRdb ran MiXCR on the PCR reads. The table records 6,500 or so distinct CDR3 sequences, roughly 30% of them present only once. Treatment indicated: approximately nine-day PBMC culture with coronavirus spike peptide pools or control peptides (ViraFEST assay). CD4+ T lymphocytes from the unexposed donor were collected before the COVID-19 pandemic (2011-2018).

The V call is TRBV6-1, the J call TRBJ2-1, with a possible D match to TRBD1 (6 bases). Sequenced input: CD4+ T cells from blood, cultured in vitro. This receptor was identified in a human donor in good health. The CDR3 DNA reads TGTGCCAGCAGGGCGGACAGCTCTTACTACAATGAGCAGTTCTTC. This gives the protein CASRADSSYYNEQFF.